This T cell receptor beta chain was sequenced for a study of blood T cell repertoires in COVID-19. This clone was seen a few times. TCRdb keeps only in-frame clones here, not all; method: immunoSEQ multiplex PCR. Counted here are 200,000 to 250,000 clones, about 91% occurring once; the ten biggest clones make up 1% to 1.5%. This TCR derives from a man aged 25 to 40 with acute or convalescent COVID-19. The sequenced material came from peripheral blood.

CDR3 sequence (DNA): TGTGCCAGCAGTTACCAGTCACCCCTCCACTTT. It encodes CASSYQSPLHF. This chain links TRBV6-6 with TRBJ1-6; D gene unclear. Germline CDR1 is MNHNY and CDR2 is SVGAGI (reference sequence). This CDR3 region has 11 residues. V was trimmed by 2 bases and J by 10 bases, leaving 3 bases between them.